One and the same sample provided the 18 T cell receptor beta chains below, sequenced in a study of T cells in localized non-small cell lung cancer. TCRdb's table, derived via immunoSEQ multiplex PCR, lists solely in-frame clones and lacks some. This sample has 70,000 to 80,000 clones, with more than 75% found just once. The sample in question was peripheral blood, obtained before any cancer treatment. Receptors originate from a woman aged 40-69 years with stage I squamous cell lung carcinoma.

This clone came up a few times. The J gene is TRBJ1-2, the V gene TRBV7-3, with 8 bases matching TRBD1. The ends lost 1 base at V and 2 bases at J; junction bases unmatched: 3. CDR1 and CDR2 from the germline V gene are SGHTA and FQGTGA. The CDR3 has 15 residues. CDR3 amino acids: CASSLRPGGNYGYTF. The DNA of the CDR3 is TGTGCCAGCAGCTTAAGGCCAGGGGGCAACTATGGCTACACCTTC. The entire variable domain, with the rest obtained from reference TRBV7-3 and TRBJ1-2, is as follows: GAGVSQTPSNKVTEKGKYVELRCDPISGHTALYWYRQSLGQGPEFLIYFQGTGAADDSGLPNDRFFAVRPEGSVSTLKIQRTERGDSAVYLCASSLRPGGNYGYTFGSGTRLTVV.

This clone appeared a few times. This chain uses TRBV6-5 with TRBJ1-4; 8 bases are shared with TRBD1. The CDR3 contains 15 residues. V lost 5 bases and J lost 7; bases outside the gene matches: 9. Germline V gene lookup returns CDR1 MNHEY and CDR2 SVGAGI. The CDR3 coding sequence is TGTGCCAGCAGTGGATCTACAGGGGGGAGTGAAAAACTGTTTTTT. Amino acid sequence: CASSGSTGGSEKLFF.

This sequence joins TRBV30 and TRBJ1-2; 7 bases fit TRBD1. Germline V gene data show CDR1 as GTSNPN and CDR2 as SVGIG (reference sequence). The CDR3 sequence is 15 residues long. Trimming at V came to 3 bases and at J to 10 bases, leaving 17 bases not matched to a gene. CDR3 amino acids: CAWSPPGGAGQVYTF. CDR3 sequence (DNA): TGTGCCTGGAGCCCTCCCGGAGGGGCCGGACAGGTCTACACCTTC.

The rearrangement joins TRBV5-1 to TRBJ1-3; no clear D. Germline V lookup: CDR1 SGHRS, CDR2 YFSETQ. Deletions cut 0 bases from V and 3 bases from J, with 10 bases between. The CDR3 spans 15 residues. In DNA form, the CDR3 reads TGCGCCAGCAGCTTGGTCCCCGTAGATGGAAACACCATATATTTT. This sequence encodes CASSLVPVDGNTIYF.

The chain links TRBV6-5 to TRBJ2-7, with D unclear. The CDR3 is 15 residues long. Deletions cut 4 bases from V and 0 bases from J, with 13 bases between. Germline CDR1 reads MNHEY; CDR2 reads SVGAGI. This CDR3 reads CASSSPATSSYEQYF. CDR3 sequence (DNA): TGTGCCAGCAGTTCGCCGGCCACCAGCTCCTACGAGCAGTACTTC.

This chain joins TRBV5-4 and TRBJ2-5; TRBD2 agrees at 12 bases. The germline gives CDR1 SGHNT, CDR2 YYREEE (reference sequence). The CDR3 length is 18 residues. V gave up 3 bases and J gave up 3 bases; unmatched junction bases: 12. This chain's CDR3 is CASSSRRLAGGWEETQYF. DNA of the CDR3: TGTGCCAGCAGCTCACGGCGGCTAGCGGGGGGGTGGGAAGAGACCCAGTACTTC.

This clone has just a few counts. CDR3 loop: CASSLDTTEAFF. CDR3 DNA sequence: TGTGCCAGCAGCTTGGACACCACTGAAGCTTTCTTT. This chain links TRBV5-4 with TRBJ1-1, with D hard to call. CDR3 size: 12 residues. The germline gives CDR1 SGHNT, CDR2 YYREEE (reference sequence). V dropped 0 bases and J dropped 4 bases, with 4 bases sitting between them.

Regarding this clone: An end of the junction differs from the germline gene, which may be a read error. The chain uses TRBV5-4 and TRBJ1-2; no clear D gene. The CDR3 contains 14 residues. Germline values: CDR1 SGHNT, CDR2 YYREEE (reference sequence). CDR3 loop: CASRLGSEGYGYTF. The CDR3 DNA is TGTGCCAGCAGATTGGGCTCCGAAGGTTATGGCTACACCTTC.

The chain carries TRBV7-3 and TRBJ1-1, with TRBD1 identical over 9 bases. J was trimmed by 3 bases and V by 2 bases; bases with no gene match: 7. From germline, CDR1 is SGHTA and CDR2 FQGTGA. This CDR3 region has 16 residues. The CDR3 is CASSLGTGNGHTEAFF. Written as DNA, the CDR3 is TGTGCCAGCAGCTTAGGGACAGGGAACGGACACACTGAAGCTTTCTTT.

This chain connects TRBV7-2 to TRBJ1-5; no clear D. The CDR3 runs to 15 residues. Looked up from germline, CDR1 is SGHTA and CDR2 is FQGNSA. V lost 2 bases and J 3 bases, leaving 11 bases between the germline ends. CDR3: CASSLSGVANQPQHF. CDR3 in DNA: TGTGCCAGCAGCTTATCCGGGGTGGCCAATCAGCCCCAGCATTTT.

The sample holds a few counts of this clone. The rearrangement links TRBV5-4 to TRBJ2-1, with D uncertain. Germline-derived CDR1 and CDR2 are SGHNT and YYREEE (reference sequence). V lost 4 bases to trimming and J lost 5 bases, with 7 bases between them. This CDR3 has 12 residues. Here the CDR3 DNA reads TGTGCCAGCAGCACAAAAAACAATGAGCAGTTCTTC. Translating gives CASSTKNNEQFF.

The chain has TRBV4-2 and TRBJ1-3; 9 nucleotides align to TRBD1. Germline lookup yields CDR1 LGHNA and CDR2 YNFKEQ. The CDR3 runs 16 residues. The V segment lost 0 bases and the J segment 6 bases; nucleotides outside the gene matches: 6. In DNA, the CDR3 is TGTGCCAGCAGCCAAGAACTGGGACAGGGAGTAAACACCATATATTTT. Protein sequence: CASSQELGQGVNTIYF.

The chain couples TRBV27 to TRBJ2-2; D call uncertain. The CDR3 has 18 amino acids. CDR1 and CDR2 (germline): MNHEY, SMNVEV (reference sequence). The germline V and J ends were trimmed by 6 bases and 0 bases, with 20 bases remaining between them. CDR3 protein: CASSQFSGRLANTGELFF. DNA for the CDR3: TGTGCCAGCAGCCAGTTTAGTGGTAGGTTAGCGAACACCGGGGAGCTGTTTTTT.

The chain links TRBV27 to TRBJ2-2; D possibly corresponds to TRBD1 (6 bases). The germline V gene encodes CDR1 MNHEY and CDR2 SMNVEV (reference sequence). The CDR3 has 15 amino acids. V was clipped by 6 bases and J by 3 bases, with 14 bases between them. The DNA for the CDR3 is TGTGCCAGCAGGGGGGCCGGGGCGTACACCGGGGAGCTGTTTTTT. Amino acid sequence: CASRGAGAYTGELFF.

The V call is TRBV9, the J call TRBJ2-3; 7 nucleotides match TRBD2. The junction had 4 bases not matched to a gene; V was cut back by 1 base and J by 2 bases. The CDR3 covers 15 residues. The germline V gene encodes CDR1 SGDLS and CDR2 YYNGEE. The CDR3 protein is CASSVSGVVTDTQYF. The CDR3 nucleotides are TGTGCCAGCAGCGTAAGCGGGGTTGTCACAGATACGCAGTATTTT.

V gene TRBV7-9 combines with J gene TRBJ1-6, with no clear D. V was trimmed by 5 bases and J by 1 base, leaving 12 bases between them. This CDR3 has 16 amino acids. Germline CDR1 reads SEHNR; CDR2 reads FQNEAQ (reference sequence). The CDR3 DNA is TGTGCCAGCAGCCGGAGGTCGGGGTCCTATAATTCACCCCTCCACTTT. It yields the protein CASSRRSGSYNSPLHF.

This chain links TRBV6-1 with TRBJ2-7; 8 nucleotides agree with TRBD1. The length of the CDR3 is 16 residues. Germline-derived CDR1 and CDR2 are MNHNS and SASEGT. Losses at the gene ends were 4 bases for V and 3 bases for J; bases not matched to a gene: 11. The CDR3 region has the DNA TGTGCCAGCAGTGGGCTGACAGGGGCGCGGGTCTACGAGCAGTACTTC. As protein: CASSGLTGARVYEQYF.

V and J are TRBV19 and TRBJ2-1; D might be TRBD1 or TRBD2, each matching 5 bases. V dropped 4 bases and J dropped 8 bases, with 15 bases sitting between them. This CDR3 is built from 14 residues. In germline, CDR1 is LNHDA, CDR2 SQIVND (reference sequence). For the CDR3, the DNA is TGTGCCAGTAGTAGGGGAGACAGCCTTTATGAGCAGTTCTTC. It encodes CASSRGDSLYEQFF.